This T cell receptor beta chain was sequenced in a study of T cell responses to AZD1222 COVID-19 vaccine. The study's findings and limits: Clonal diversity was possibly underestimated, and the donors were mostly white British, with more females. Just six AZD1222 recipients were seropositive at baseline.

The CDR3 spans 21 residues. The V segment lost 5 bases and the J segment 0 bases; nucleotides outside the gene matches: 16. Germline V gene sequence: CDR1 LNHDA, CDR2 SQIVND (reference sequence). Data came from immunoSEQ multiplex PCR; TCRdb stores just in-frame clones and leaves some out. The repertoire consists of 85,000 to 90,000 clones, with about 90% occurring once and the leading ten covering about a tenth. This clone has only one observation. Its antigen is unidentified. The TCR originated in an adult in good health. The sample here was peripheral blood, taken on day 0 of MenACWY control vaccination. The chain employs TRBV19 and TRBJ1-6, with 10 bases lining up with TRBD1. The CDR3 nucleotides read TGTGCCAGTAGTTTCCGGACTCCGTGGACAGGGGGTTCCTCCTATAATTCACCCCTCCACTTT. Encoded protein: CASSFRTPWTGGSSYNSPLHF.